This T cell receptor (beta chain) was sequenced for a study of radiation and T cells in renal cell carcinoma. Looking at the study overall: Nephrectomy followed 15 Gy stereotactic body radiation by 4 weeks.

V lost 3 bases and J lost 3, with 4 bases in between. The length of the CDR3 is 12 residues. The V gene's germline CDR1 is SGHTA and CDR2 FQGNSA. This table comes from immunoSEQ multiplex PCR, and its TCRdb copy is limited to in-frame clones, with some not included. The repertoire holds roughly 75,000 clones, 82% seen once, with around 5.5% in the top ten. Time point here: blood 2 weeks post-SBRT. Treatment here: 15 Gy SBRT to primary tumor, nephrectomy 4 weeks later. After SBRT, blood was collected at 2 and 4 weeks, plus baseline. Details on this clone: The antigen remains unidentified.

Study-level results: Pretreatment tumor biopsies were lacking, so baseline clonotypes are unknown.

This chain connects TRBV7-2 to TRBJ2-3; D unclear. The sequencing used blood, collected from a patient whose treatment included radiotherapy and nephrectomy. The clonotype comes from a man aged 55 to 70 with renal cell carcinoma. CDR3 DNA sequence: TGTGCCAGCAGCTTTATAACAGATACGCAGTATTTT. This gives the protein CASSFITDTQYF. The full variable domain, its missing parts supplied by reference TRBV7-2 and TRBJ2-3, is GAGVSQSPSNKVTEKGKDVELRCDPISGHTALYWYRQSLGQGLEFLIYFQGNSAPDKSGLPSDRFSAERTGGSVSTLTIQRTQQEDSAVYLCASSFITDTQYFGPGTRLTVL.